This entry concerns a single TCR beta chain. This clonotype turned up a few times. No antigen is known for it. No base-level quality is on record; no much larger clone is a single base apart. This sample was taken from a study of T cells in Graves' hyperthyroidism and ophthalmopathy (dated by TCRdb to between 2018 and 2021). A note on the overall study: Peripheral blood was sampled at the time of initial diagnosis, prior to any treatment. To identify distinguishing TCR V-J signatures, a discovery cohort of about 95 patients was used, comprising fewer than 45 with Graves' ophthalmopathy and some 60 with stable Graves' hyperthyroidism. Whether ophthalmopathy could be predicted prospectively was tested in an independent validation cohort made up of approximately 19 hyperthyroidism patients plus 17 patients who later progressed to ophthalmopathy. For training and testing, the approximately 97 patients in the discovery cohort were randomly divided in a 7:3 ratio. The study also compared thyroid tissue and blood T-cell repertoires from 5 to 7 Graves' hyperthyroidism patients. After blood sampling, hyperthyroidism patients were treated with methimazole at a starting dose of 30 mg daily, and ophthalmopathy patients were treated with high-dose intravenous methylprednisolone. According to the paper, TCR Vbeta CDR3 sequencing was carried out on some 130 peripheral blood samples, which came from 40 to 45 ophthalmopathy, around 75 hyperthyroidism and some 17 progressor patients. What the research found in general, with its limitations: A model built on a 13 V-J signature distinguished ophthalmopathy from stable hyperthyroidism, reaching about 89% sensitivity and under 84% specificity in cross-validation and 80%/75% in testing. In validation, progression to ophthalmopathy was predicted by the model with 70% to 71% sensitivity and roughly 76% specificity, a median of about 6.8 months before onset. Most expanded thyroid clonotypes (frequency above 0.001) were also detected in blood, a finding suggesting that blood repertoires may reflect thyroid immune responses. Sample size was not statistically predetermined, and blinding of investigators to group allocation was not performed.

Ophthalmopathy patients had moderately to severely active disease, with a Clinical Activity Score of 3 or more, a NOSPECS grade of 4 or more, and a disease duration of less than 3 months. Any patient with an uncontrolled infection, another autoimmune disease, pregnancy or lactation was excluded. Clinical symptoms, serum thyroxine and TRAb, thyroid ultrasound, and orbital computed tomography formed the basis for the diagnoses. Ficoll-Paque density gradient centrifugation was used to isolate PBMCs from approximately 11 ml of fresh peripheral blood. Total RNA was extracted with Trizol reagent, and quality was checked on an Agilent 2100 Bioanalyzer. Clipping removes 3 bases from V and 4 bases from J, with 5 as the unmatched junction base count. The germline V gene (reference sequence) gives CDR1 as GTSNPN and CDR2 as SVGIG. The CDR3 numbers 14 residues from cysteine through phenylalanine. Only the CDR3 portion is preserved as DNA: 42 bases, with reading frame beginning at the first base.

TCR beta CDR3 regions were amplified from RNA transcripts. For the first round of RT-PCR on the TCR CDR3, the HTBI primer set was used together with the Qiagen OneStep RT-PCR kit. The libraries were constructed in a second round of multiplex PCR and then size-selected and purified. Libraries were sequenced paired-end with 100 bp reads on an Illumina HiSeq2000. The study's processing was this. SOAPnuke was used to process the raw data, with reads discarded if the reads contained adapters or uncalled bases, had a mean Phred below 15, or lacked an exact constant-primer or identifier match. COPE v1.2.5 was used to merge the high-quality paired reads, and each unique nucleotide sequence was defined as a clonotype. MiTCR v1.1 was used to align clonotypes to the IMGT TRBV, TRBD and TRBJ reference segments. The analysis was restricted to V-J combinations with a frequency above 0.0001, which together covered 99.2% of the repertoires. The TCS score was defined as the ratio of F50 (clonal expansion) to E x V (chaos), calculated using BLOSUM62-based TCRdist between CDR3 peptides within each V-J. Welch's t-statistics and random forest reduced several hundred V-J features to some 14, which were used in a naive Bayes classifier (R e1071). The public reads were reanalyzed by TCRdb: fastp trimming at Q25, MiXCR alignment, in-frame beta chains only. Each CDR3 protein gets just one entry, which takes the most common genes and DNA from the rows behind it. TCRdb, not the original authors, processed these V and J calls. The sample table shows around 530,000 distinct CDR3 sequences, and about 15% are seen once. Of the sample, under 20% falls within the top ten clones.

Recombination joined TRBV30 with TRBJ1-5; the central 8 bases match TRBD1. This TCR was sampled from a woman in her late teens or twenties with Graves' ophthalmopathy. The sample was blood. The CDR3 protein sequence reads: CAWSPGQGNQPQHF. The nucleotide sequence is given as TGTGCCTGGAGCCCCGGACAGGGTAATCAGCCCCAGCATTTT.